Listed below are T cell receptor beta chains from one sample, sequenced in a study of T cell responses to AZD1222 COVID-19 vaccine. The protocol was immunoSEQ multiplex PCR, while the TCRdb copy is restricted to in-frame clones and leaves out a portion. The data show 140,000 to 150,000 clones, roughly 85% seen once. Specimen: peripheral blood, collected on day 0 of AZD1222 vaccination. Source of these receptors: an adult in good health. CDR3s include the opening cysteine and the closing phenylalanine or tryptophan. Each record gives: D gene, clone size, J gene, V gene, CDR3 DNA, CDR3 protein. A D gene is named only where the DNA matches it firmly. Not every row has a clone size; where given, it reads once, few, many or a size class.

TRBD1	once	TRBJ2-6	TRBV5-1	TGCGCCAGCAGCTTTGGGGACAGTACCTTCTCTGGGGCCAACGTCCTGACTTTC	CASSFGDSTFSGANVLTF
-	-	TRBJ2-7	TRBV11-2	TGTGCCAGCAGCTTAGTGGGAGGCCCACTATCCCACGAGCAGTACTTC	CASSLVGGPLSHEQYF
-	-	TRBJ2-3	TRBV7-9	TGTGCCAGCAGCTTTCCTAGCGTTCCGCAGTATTTT	CASSFPSVPQYF
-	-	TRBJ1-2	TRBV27	TGTGCCAGCAGCTGGAAGGGTGACTATGGCTACACCTTC	CASSWKGDYGYTF
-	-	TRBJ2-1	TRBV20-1	TGCAGTGCTAGGCTGGGTATCTTC	CSARLGIF
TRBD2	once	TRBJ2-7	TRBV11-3	TGTGCCAGCAGCTTAGAGGCGGGGGTCGAGCAGTACTTC	CASSLEAGVEQYF
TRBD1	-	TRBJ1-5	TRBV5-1	TGCGCCAGCAGCTTGGCAGGGGGCGATCAGCCCCAGCATTTT	CASSLAGGDQPQHF
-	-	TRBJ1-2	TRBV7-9	TGTGCCAGCAGCAGGGCCACTACGGGCTACACCTTC	CASSRATTGYTF
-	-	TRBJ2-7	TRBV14	TGTGCCAGCAGCCAAGCCGGGGAGGTAGGACAGCCCTACGAGCAGTACTTC	CASSQAGEVGQPYEQYF
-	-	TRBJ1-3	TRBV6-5	TGTGCCAGCACCTTGACCGGGTACTCTGGAAACACCATATATTTT	CASTLTGYSGNTIYF
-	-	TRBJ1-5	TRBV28	TGTGCCAGCAGTCTAAGTGGAATGACAGGAGGGGCTAAACAGCCCCAGCATTTT	CASSLSGMTGGAKQPQHF
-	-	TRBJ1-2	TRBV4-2	TGTGCCAGCAGCCAAGGGGCGGCGAACTATGGCTACACCTTC	CASSQGAANYGYTF
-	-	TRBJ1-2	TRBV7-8	TGTGCCAGCAGCTTGACAGTTATGGGGGGCTCTGGCTACACCTTC	CASSLTVMGGSGYTF
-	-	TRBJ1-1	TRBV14	TGTGCCAGCAGCCAAGATTGGGGGGACACTGAAGCTTTCTTT	CASSQDWGDTEAFF
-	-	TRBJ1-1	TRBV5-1	TGCGCCAGCGGTCGGGACGGGCAACCGAACACTGAAGCTTTCTTT	CASGRDGQPNTEAFF
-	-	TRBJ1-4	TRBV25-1	TGTGCCAGCAGTGAGGGCGGAAAACTGTTTTTT	CASSEGGKLFF
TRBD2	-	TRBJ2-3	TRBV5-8	TGTGCCAGCAGCTTGGAGGAGGGAGGGAAGAACACAGATACGCAGTATTTT	CASSLEEGGKNTDTQYF
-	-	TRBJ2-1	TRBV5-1	TGCGCCAGCAGCTCGGGTCGAATCGGGTACAATGAGCAGTTCTTC	CASSSGRIGYNEQFF
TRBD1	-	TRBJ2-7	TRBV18	TGTGCCAGCTCACCGCGCGTCGACAGGGGCGAGCAGTACTTC	CASSPRVDRGEQYF
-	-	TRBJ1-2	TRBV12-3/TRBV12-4	TGTGCCAGCAGTTCTGGGAAAAACTATGGCTACACCTTC	CASSSGKNYGYTF
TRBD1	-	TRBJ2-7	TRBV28	TGTGCCAGCATGCAGGGGGTTGGCGAGCAGTACTTC	CASMQGVGEQYF
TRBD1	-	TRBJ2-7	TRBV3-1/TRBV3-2	TGTGCCAGCAGCCAAGATCGAGGCGGGGACAGGGGGCCTACTCCCTACGAGCAGTACTTC	CASSQDRGGDRGPTPYEQYF
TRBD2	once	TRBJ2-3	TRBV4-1	TGCGCCAGCTGGTCGGGGGGGCCTGGAGATACGCAGTATTTT	CASWSGGPGDTQYF
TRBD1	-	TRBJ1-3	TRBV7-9	TGTGCCAGCAGCTTCGGACAGGGAGACACCATATATTTT	CASSFGQGDTIYF
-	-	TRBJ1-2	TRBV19	TGTGCCAGTAACCCCAGGAACGCCGGGGGCTACACCTTC	CASNPRNAGGYTF
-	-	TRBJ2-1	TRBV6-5	TGTGCCAGCAGTTATGATCGCGGGACTGAGCAGTTCTTC	CASSYDRGTEQFF
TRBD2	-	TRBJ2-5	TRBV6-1	TGTGCCAGCAGTGAACAGCGGGGGGTCCTCGAGACCCAGTACTTC	CASSEQRGVLETQYF
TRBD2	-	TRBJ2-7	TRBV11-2	TGTGCCAGCCCGGCTAGCGGGAGCTCCTACGAGCAGTACTTC	CASPASGSSYEQYF
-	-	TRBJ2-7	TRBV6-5	TGTGCCAGCAGTCTACAGGGTTTCAACGAGCAGTACTTC	CASSLQGFNEQYF
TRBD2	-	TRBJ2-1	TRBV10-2	TGCGCCAGCGTTCGGGGGGAAGGCCTCGATGAGCAGTTCTTC	CASVRGEGLDEQFF
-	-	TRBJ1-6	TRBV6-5	TGTGCCAGCAGTTACGAGTCCGCAATACCGGGTTCACCCCTCCACTTT	CASSYESAIPGSPLHF
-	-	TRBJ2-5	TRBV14	TGTGCCAGCAGCCTCTCAGGTAGAGAGACCCAGTACTTC	CASSLSGRETQYF
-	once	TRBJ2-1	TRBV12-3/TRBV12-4	TGTGCCAGCAGTTCTGAATCGGCGGGTGAGCAGTTCTTC	CASSSESAGEQFF
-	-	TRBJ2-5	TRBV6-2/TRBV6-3	TGTGCCAGCAGTTACTCGGACTACCGGAGGGTGGAGACCCAGTACTTC	CASSYSDYRRVETQYF
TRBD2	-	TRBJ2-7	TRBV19	TGTGCCAGTAGTAGCGGGGGGCGATACGAGCAGTACTTC	CASSSGGRYEQYF
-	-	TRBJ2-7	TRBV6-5	TGTGCCAGCAGTTACTCTCCAGGGCCCTACGAGCAGTACTTC	CASSYSPGPYEQYF
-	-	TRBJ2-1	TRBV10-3	TGTGCAACCGGGCCAACGTACAATGAGCAGTTCTTC	CATGPTYNEQFF